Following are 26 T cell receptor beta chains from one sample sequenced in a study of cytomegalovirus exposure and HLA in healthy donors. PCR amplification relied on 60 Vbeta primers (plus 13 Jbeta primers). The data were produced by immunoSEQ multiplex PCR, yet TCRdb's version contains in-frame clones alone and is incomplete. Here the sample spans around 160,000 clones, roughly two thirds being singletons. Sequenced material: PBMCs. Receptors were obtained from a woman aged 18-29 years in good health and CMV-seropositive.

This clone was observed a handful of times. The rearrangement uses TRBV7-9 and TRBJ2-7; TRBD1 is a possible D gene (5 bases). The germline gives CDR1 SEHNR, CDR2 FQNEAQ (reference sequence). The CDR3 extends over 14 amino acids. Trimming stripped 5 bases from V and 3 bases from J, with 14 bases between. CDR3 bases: TGTGCCAGCAGCCTCGGACAACGTGACTACGAGCAGTACTTC. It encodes CASSLGQRDYEQYF.

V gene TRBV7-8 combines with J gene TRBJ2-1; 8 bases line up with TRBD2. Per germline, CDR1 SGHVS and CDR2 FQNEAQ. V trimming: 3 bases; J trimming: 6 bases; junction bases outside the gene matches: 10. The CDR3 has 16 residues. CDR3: CASSFLAGRGGNEQFF. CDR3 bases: TGTGCCAGCAGCTTTCTAGCGGGCCGAGGAGGCAATGAGCAGTTCTTC.

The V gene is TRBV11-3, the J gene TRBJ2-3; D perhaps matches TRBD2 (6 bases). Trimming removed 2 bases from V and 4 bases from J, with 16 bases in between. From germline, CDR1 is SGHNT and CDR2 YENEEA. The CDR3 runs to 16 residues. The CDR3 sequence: CASSLIGRGPSDTQYF. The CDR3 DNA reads TGTGCCAGCAGCTTAATCGGGCGGGGCCCCTCAGATACGCAGTATTTT.

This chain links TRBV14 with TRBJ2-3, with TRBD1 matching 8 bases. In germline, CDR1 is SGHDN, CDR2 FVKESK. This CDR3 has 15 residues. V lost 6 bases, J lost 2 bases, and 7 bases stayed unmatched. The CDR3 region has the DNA TGTGCCAGCAGTCGGGACAGGATCTCCACAGATACGCAGTATTTT. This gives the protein CASSRDRISTDTQYF.

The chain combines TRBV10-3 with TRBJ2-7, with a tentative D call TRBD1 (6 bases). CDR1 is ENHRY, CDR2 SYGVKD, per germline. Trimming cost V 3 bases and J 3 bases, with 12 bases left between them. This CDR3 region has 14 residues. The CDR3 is CAISDLQGFYEQYF. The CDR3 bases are TGTGCCATCAGTGACTTGCAGGGGTTCTACGAGCAGTACTTC.

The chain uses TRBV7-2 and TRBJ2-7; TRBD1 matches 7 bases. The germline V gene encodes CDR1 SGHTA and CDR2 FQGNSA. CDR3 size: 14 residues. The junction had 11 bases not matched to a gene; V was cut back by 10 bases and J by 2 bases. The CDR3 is CATKPDRATYEQYF. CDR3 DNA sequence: TGTGCCACCAAACCAGACAGGGCGACCTACGAGCAGTACTTC.

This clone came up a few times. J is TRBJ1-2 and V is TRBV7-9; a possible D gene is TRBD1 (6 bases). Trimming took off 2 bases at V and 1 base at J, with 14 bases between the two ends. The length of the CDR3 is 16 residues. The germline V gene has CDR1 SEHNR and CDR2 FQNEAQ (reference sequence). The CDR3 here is CASSLNPGGGNYGYTF. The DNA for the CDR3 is TGTGCCAGCAGCTTAAACCCGGGAGGGGGTAACTATGGCTACACCTTC.

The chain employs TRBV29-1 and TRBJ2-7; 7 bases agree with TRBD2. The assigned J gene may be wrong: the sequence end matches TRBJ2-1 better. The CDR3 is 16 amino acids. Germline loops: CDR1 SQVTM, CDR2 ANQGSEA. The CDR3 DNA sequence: TGCAGCGTTGGCATATACGGGGGGAAATCCTACAATGAGCAGTTCTTC. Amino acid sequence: CSVGIYGGKSYNEQFF.

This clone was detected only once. The CDR3 is CASSTRDSSGSPLHF. Here the CDR3 DNA reads TGTGCCAGCAGCACGCGGGACAGTTCTGGTTCACCCCTCCACTTT. The V call is TRBV9, the J call TRBJ1-6; TRBD1 matches at 7 bases. The junction had 10 bases not matched to a gene; V was cut back by 4 bases and J by 9 bases. This CDR3 contains 15 residues. From germline, CDR1 is SGDLS and CDR2 YYNGEE.

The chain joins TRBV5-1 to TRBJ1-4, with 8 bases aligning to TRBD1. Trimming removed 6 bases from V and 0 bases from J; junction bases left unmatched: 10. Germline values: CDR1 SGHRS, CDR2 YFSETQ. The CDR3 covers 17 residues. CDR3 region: CASIHTGQGATNEKLFF. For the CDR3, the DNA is TGCGCCAGCATCCATACAGGACAGGGAGCAACTAATGAAAAACTGTTTTTT. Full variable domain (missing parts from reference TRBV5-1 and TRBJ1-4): KAGVTQTPRYLIKTRGQQVTLSCSPISGHRSVSWYQQTPGQGLQFLFEYFSETQRNKGNFPGRFSGRQFSNSRSEMNVSTLELGDSALYLCASIHTGQGATNEKLFFGSGTQLSVL.

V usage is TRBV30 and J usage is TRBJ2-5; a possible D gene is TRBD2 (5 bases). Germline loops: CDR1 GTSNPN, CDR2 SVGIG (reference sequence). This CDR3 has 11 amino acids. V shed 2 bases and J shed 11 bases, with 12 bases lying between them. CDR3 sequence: CAWSPRSGQYF. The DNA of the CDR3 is TGTGCCTGGAGTCCTCGCTCGGGGCAGTACTTC.

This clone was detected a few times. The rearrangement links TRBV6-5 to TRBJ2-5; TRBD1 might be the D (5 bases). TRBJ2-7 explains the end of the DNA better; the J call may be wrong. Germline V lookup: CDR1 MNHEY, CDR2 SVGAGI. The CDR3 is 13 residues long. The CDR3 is CASRPRAGYEQYF. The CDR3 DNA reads TGTGCCAGCAGGCCCAGGGCAGGGTACGAGCAGTACTTC.

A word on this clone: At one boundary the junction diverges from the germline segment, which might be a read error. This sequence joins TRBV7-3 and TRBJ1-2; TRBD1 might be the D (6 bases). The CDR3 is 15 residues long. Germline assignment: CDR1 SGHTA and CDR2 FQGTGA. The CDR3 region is CASSVTATGKGGYTF. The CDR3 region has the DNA TGTGCCAGCAGCGTAACGGCCACAGGGAAAGGTGGCTACACCTTC.

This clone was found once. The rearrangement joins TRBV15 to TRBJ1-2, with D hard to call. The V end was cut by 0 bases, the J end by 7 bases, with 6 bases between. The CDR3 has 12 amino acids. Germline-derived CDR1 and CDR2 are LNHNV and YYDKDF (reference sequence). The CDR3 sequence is CATSRDRSGYTF. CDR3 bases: TGTGCCACCAGCAGAGATAGAAGTGGCTACACCTTC.

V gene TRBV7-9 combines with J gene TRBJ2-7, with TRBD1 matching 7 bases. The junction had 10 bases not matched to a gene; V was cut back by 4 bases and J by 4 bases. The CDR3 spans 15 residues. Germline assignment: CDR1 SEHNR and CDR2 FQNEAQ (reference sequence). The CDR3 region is CASSSPPGQIYEQYF. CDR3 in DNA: TGTGCCAGCAGCTCACCTCCGGGACAGATATACGAGCAGTACTTC.

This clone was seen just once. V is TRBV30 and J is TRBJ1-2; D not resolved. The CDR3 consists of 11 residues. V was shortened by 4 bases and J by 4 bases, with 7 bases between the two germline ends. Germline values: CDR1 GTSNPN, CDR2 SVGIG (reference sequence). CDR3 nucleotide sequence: TGTGCCTGGAATAATGTCTATGGCTACACCTTC. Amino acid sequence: CAWNNVYGYTF.

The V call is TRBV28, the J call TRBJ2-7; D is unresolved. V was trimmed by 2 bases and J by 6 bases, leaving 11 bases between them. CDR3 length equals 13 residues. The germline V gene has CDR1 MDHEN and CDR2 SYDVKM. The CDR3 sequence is CASSLVRATEQYF. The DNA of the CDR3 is TGTGCCAGCAGTTTAGTTCGAGCAACCGAGCAGTACTTC.

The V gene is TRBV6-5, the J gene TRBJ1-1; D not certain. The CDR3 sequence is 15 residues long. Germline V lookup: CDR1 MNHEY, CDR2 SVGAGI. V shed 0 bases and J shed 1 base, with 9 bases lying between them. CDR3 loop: CASSYSNRRNTEAFF. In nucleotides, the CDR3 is TGTGCCAGCAGTTACTCGAATCGGAGGAACACTGAAGCTTTCTTT.

The CDR3 DNA follows: TGTGCCAGCAGCCAATCGTTGGGGGACAGTTACGGCTACACCTTC. This translates into CASSQSLGDSYGYTF. V usage is TRBV14 and J usage is TRBJ1-2, with 7 bases lining up with TRBD1. The CDR3 covers 15 residues. Germline CDR1 SGHDN, CDR2 FVKESK. V lost 2 bases, J lost 8 bases, and 11 bases stayed unmatched.

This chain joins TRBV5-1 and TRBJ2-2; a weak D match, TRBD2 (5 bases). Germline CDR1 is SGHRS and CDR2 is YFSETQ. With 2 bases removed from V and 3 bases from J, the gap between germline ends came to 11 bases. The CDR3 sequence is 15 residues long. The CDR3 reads CASSLTRRDTGELFF. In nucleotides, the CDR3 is TGCGCCAGCAGCTTAACTAGACGTGACACCGGGGAGCTGTTTTTT.

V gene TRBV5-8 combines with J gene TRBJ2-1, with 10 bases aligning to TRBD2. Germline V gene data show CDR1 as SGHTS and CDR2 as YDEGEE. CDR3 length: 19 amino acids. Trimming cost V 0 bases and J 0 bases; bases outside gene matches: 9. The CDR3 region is CASSLARLAGVSSYNEQFF. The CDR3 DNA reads TGTGCCAGCAGCTTGGCTCGTCTAGCGGGGGTCTCCTCCTACAATGAGCAGTTCTTC.

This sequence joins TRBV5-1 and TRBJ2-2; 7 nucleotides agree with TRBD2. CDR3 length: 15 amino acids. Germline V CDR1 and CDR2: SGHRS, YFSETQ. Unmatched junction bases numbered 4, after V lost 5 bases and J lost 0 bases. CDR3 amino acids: CASRSGTTNTGELFF. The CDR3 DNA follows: TGCGCCAGCAGATCCGGGACTACGAACACCGGGGAGCTGTTTTTT.

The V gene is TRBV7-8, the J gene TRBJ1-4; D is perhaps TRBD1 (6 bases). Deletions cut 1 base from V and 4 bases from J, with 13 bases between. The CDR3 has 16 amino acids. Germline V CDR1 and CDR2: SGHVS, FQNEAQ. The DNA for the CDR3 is TGTGCCAGCAGCTTAGACAGGGTGGTGGGTAATGAAAAACTGTTTTTT. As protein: CASSLDRVVGNEKLFF.

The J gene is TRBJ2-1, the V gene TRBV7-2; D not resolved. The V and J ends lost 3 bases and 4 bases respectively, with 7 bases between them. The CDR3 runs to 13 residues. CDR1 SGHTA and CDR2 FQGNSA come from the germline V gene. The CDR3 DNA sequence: TGTGCCAGCAGCTTCGACTTTTACAATGAGCAGTTCTTC. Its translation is CASSFDFYNEQFF.

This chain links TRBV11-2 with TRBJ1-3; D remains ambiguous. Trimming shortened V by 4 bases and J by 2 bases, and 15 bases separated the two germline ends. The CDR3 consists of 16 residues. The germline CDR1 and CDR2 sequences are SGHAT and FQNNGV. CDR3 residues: CASSSLRGSAGNTIYF. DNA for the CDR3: TGTGCCAGCAGCTCACTGCGGGGAAGCGCTGGAAACACCATATATTTT.

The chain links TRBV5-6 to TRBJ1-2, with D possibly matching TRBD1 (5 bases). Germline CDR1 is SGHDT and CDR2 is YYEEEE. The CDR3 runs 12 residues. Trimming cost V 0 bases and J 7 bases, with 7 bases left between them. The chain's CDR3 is CASSLGRGGYTF. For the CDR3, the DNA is TGTGCCAGCAGCTTGGGGAGGGGTGGCTACACCTTC.